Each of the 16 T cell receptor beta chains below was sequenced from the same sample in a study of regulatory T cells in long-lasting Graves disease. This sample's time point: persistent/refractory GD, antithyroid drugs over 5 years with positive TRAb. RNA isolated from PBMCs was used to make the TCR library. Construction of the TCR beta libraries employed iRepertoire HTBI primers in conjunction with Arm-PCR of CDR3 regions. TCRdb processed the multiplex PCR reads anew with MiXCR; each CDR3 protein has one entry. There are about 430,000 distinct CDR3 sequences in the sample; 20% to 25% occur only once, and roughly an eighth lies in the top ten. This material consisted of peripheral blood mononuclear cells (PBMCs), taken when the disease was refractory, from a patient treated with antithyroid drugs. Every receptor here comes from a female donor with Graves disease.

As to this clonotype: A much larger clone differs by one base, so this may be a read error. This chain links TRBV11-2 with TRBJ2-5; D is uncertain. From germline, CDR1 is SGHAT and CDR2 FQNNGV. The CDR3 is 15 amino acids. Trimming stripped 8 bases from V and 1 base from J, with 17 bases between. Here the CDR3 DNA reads TGTGCCAGCTCGTTGATTGGCGGTTTCCAAGAGACCCAGTACTTC. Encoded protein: CASSLIGGFQETQYF.

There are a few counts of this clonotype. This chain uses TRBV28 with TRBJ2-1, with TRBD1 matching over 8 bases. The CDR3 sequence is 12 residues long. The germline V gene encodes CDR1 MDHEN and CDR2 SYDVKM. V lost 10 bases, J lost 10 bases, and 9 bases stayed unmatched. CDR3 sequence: CATDPPGGEQFF. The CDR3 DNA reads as TGTGCCACCGACCCCCCAGGGGGCGAGCAGTTCTTC.

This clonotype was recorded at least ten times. The CDR3 nucleotides are TGTGCCAGCAGTGAAGGGTTGGGGGGGCCTCAGCCCCAGCATTTT. It yields the protein CASSEGLGGPQPQHF. This sequence joins TRBV2 and TRBJ1-5; a possible D gene is TRBD1 (6 bases). Germline lookup yields CDR1 SNHLY and CDR2 FYNNEI. The V end lost 1 base, the J end lost 6 bases, and 13 bases lay between the germline ends. The CDR3 length is 15 residues.

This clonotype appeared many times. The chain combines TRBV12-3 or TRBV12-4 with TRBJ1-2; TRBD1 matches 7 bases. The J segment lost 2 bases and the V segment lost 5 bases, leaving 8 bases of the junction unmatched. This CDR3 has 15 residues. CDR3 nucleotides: TGTGCCAGCAGTAAGGGACAGATCGTGAACTATGGCTACACCTTC. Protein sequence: CASSKGQIVNYGYTF.

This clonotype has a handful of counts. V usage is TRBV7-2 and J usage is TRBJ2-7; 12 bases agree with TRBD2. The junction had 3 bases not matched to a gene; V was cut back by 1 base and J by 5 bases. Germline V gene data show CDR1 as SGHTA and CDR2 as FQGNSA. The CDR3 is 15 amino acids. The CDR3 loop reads CASSLELAGGNEQYF. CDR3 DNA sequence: TGTGCCAGCAGCTTAGAACTAGCGGGAGGTAACGAGCAGTACTTC.

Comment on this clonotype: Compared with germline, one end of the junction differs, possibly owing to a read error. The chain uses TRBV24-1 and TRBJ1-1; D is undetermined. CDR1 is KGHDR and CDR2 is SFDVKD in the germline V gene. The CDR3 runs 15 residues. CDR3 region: CAASDSSPGFTEAFF. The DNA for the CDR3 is TGTGCCGCCAGCGACTCCTCTCCGGGTTTCACTGAAGCTTTCTTT.

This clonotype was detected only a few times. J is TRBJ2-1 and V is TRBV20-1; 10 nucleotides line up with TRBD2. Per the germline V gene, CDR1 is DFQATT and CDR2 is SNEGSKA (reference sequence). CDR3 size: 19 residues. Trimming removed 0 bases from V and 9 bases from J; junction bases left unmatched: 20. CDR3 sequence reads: CSARDFQLLLAGTRGEQFF. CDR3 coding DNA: TGCAGTGCTAGAGATTTCCAACTCTTACTAGCGGGGACCCGGGGTGAGCAGTTCTTC.

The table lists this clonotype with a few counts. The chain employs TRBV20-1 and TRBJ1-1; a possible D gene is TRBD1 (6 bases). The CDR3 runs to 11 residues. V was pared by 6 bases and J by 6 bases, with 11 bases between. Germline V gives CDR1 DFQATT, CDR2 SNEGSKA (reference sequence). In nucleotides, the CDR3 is TGCAGTGCGAGTACAGGGTCTGAAGCTTTCTTT. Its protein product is CSASTGSEAFF.

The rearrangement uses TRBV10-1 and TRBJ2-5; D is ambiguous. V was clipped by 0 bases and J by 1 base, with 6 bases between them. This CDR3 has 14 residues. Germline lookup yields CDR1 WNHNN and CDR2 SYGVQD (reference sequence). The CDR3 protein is CASSESRAQETQYF. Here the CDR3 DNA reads TGCGCCAGCAGTGAGTCACGGGCCCAAGAGACCCAGTACTTC.

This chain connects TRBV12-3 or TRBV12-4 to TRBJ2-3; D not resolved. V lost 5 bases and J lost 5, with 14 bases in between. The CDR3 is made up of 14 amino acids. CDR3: CASSPQSAEDTQYF. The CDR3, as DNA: TGTGCCAGCAGTCCCCAAAGCGCGGAAGATACGCAGTATTTT.

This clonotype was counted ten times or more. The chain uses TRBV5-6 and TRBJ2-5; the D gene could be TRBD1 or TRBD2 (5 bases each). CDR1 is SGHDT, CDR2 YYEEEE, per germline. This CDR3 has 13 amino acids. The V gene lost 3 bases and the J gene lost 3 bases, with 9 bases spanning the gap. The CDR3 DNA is TGTGCCAGCAGCTCCCGGGACGAAGAGACCCAGTACTTC. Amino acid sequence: CASSSRDEETQYF.

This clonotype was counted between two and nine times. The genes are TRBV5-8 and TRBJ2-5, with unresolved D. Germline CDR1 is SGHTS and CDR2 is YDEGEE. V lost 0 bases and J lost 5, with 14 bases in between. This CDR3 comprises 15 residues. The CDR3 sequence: CASSLGFQPGETQYF. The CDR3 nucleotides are TGTGCCAGCAGCTTGGGTTTCCAACCTGGGGAGACCCAGTACTTC.

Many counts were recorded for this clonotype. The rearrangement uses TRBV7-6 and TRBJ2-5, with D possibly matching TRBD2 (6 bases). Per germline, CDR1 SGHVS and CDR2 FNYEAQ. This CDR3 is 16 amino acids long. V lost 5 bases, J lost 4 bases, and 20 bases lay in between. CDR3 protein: CASSPSLAEAGETQYF. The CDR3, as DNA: TGTGCCAGCAGCCCCTCACTAGCAGAGGCGGGAGAGACCCAGTACTTC.

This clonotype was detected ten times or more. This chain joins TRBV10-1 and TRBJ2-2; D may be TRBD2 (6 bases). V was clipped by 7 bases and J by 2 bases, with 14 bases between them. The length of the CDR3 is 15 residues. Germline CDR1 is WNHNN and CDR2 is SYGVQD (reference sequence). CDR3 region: CASTDGGSNTGELFF. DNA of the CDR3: TGCGCCAGCACCGACGGGGGATCTAACACCGGGGAGCTGTTTTTT.

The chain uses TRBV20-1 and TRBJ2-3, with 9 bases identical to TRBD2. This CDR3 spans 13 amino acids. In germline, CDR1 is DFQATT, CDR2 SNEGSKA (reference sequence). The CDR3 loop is CTAGGGRADTQYF. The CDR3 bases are TGCACCGCGGGGGGCGGGAGGGCTGATACGCAGTATTTT.

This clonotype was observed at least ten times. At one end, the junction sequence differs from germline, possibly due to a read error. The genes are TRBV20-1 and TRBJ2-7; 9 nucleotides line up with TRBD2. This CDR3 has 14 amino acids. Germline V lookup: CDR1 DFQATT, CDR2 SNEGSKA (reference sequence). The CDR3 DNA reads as TGCAGTGCCAGAGATGCGACTAGCGGATACGAGCAGTACTTC. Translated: CSARDATSGYEQYF.